These 30 T cell receptor beta chains share one sample of origin, sequenced in a study of blood T cells in healthy people across ages. PCR was performed a second time for about 6 to 11 cycles using a sample-barcoded 5' primer and a J-beta primer mix. TCRdb redid the calling of the 5' RACE reads with MiXCR, one entry per CDR3 protein. The sample contains about 1.1 million distinct CDR3 sequences, around two fifths of which appear only once. Specimen: blood. The receptors shown here come from a man younger than 35 in good health.

In the case of this clonotype: This clone may be a read error of a much larger clone one base away. The chain is built from TRBV4-3 and TRBJ1-2; D remains unclear. The germline gives CDR1 LGHNA, CDR2 YSLEER. This CDR3 has 13 amino acids. Here the CDR3 DNA reads TGCGCCGGCAGCGCCGGGACTAACTATGGCTACACCTTC. It is translated as CAGSAGTNYGYTF.

This clonotype was seen just once. A single base separates this from a much larger clone, so it may be a read error. The gene calls are TRBV4-2 and TRBJ2-3; 10 positions match TRBD2. CDR1 and CDR2 from the germline V gene are LGHNA and YNFKEQ. The CDR3 has 15 amino acids. V gave up 9 bases and J gave up 1 base; unmatched junction bases: 7. The CDR3 nucleotides read TGTGCCAGAAGCTTTACTAGCGGGGGCACAGATACGCAGTATTTT. This translates into CARSFTSGGTDTQYF.

This clonotype was found once. The chain is built from TRBV9 and TRBJ1-6, with D unclear. The CDR3 consists of 15 residues. Germline V gene data show CDR1 as SGDLS and CDR2 as YYNGEE. Trimming took off 4 bases at V and 8 bases at J, with 16 bases between the two ends. The CDR3, as DNA: TGTGCCAGCAGCACGGAGCCGGACGTTGATTCACCCCTCCACTTT. The encoded protein is CASSTEPDVDSPLHF.

The CDR3 nucleotides read TGTGCCACCAGTGATTTGCAAGCCACCGGGGAGCTGTTTTTT. It yields the protein CATSDLQATGELFF. This chain uses TRBV24-1 with TRBJ2-2, with no clear D. The CDR3 has 14 residues. The V gene lost 0 bases and the J gene lost 4 bases, with 5 bases spanning the gap. The germline gives CDR1 KGHDR, CDR2 SFDVKD.

The count of this clonotype is one. At one of its ends the junction is not consistent with the germline gene, which may arise from a read error. This chain connects TRBV20-1 to TRBJ1-1; D is unclear. Germline assignment: CDR1 DFQATT and CDR2 SNEGSKA (reference sequence). The CDR3 has 13 residues. CDR3 region: CSARRVSSTQAFF. The CDR3 DNA sequence: TGCAGTGCTAGACGGGTATCCAGCACTCAAGCTTTCTTT.

The count of this clonotype is one. V usage is TRBV15 and J usage is TRBJ2-1; no firm D call. Looked up from germline, CDR1 is LNHNV and CDR2 is YYDKDF (reference sequence). The CDR3 has 15 amino acids. The V gene lost 3 bases and the J gene lost 3 bases, with 12 bases spanning the gap. The CDR3, as DNA: TGTGCCACCAGCAGGGGTTCGGACGGCTACAATGAGCAGTTCTTC. Translating it yields CATSRGSDGYNEQFF.

The V call is TRBV12-3 or TRBV12-4, the J call TRBJ2-5; D is unclear. V was cut by 3 bases and J by 11 bases, with 13 bases left in between. This CDR3 comprises 12 residues. CDR3: CASSLSRYEQYF. In DNA form, the CDR3 reads TGTGCCAGCAGTTTGTCCCGGTATGAGCAGTACTTC.

The chain has TRBV6-1 and TRBJ1-4; 12 bases agree with TRBD1. Germline V gives CDR1 MNHNS, CDR2 SASEGT. V was pared by 2 bases and J by 8 bases, with 9 bases of the junction left unmatched. The CDR3 is 17 amino acids. This CDR3 reads CASSELGTGGLGEKLFF. The CDR3 nucleotides are TGTGCCAGCAGTGAACTTGGGACAGGGGGCCTCGGGGAAAAACTGTTTTTT.

This clonotype was counted a few times. The rearrangement joins TRBV7-2 to TRBJ1-1, with a possible D match to TRBD1 (5 bases). This CDR3 contains 17 residues. The V gene lost 2 bases and the J gene lost 4 bases, with 20 bases spanning the gap. Looked up from germline, CDR1 is SGHTA and CDR2 is FQGNSA. The CDR3 bases are TGTGCCAGCAGCTTAACTCTACAGGTTCCTTTAAGCACTGAAGCTTTCTTT. It specifies CASSLTLQVPLSTEAFF.

Only a few counts were recorded for this clonotype. V and J are TRBV4-2 and TRBJ1-1; TRBD1 matches at 11 bases. CDR1 is LGHNA, CDR2 YNFKEQ, per germline. The trim removed 4 bases at V and 3 bases at J, leaving 4 bases unmatched. The CDR3 sequence is 15 residues long. The CDR3 region has the DNA TGTGCCAGCAGCCGAGGGGACAGGGGGGACACTGAAGCTTTCTTT. Its translation is CASSRGDRGDTEAFF.

V is TRBV9 and J is TRBJ2-1, with 10 bases fitting TRBD2. V shed 2 bases and J 7 bases; nucleotides not matched to a gene: 6. Germline V gene lookup returns CDR1 SGDLS and CDR2 YYNGEE. The CDR3 sequence is 15 residues long. DNA for the CDR3: TGTGCCAGCAGCGTCACAGCGGGGGGGCGTAATGAGCAGTTCTTC. Protein product: CASSVTAGGRNEQFF.

The gene calls are TRBV9 and TRBJ2-7; D call uncertain. The CDR3 sequence is 17 residues long. Germline CDR1 SGDLS, CDR2 YYNGEE. With 0 bases removed from V and 0 bases from J, the gap between germline ends came to 16 bases. The CDR3 nucleotides are TGTGCCAGCAGCGTAGGCCCCTACACTCGAGACTCCTACGAGCAGTACTTC. This gives the protein CASSVGPYTRDSYEQYF. The full variable domain, its missing parts supplied by reference TRBV9 and TRBJ2-7, is DSGVTQTPKHLITATGQRVTLRCSPRSGDLSVYWYQQSLDQGLQFLIQYYNGEERAKGNILERFSAQQFPDLHSELNLSSLELGDSALYFCASSVGPYTRDSYEQYFGPGTRLTVT.

The chain is built from TRBV20-1 and TRBJ2-1; D not resolved. Germline lookup yields CDR1 DFQATT and CDR2 SNEGSKA (reference sequence). Trimming took 0 bases from V and 0 from J, leaving 12 bases between them. The CDR3 loop spans 16 amino acids. The chain's CDR3 is CSARDPAVSSYNEQFF. The DNA for the CDR3 is TGCAGTGCTAGAGATCCGGCTGTTAGCTCCTACAATGAGCAGTTCTTC.

This chain links TRBV12-3 or TRBV12-4 with TRBJ2-2, with TRBD1 identical over 8 bases. Trimming took 7 bases from V and 8 from J; bases not matched to a gene: 12. CDR3 length: 15 amino acids. CDR3 coding DNA: TGTGCCAGCACAACGACGGACAGGGTGTTTGGGGAGCTGTTTTTT. This encodes CASTTTDRVFGELFF.

This clonotype was seen a handful of times. The gene calls are TRBV5-8 and TRBJ1-1; D not certain. Germline V gives CDR1 SGHTS, CDR2 YDEGEE. Trimming removed 4 bases from V and 2 bases from J, with 12 bases in between. CDR3 length equals 14 residues. CDR3 DNA sequence: TGTGCCAGCAGCAAGGAGGACGTTAACACTGAAGCTTTCTTT. Translation: CASSKEDVNTEAFF.

In this sample, this clonotype turned up a few times. The chain is built from TRBV27 and TRBJ1-1, with D possibly TRBD1 on 6 matching bases. The CDR3 consists of 15 residues. Trimming removed 3 bases from V and 1 base from J, with 12 bases in between. The germline CDR1 and CDR2 sequences are MNHEY and SMNVEV (reference sequence). The DNA of the CDR3 is TGTGCCAGCAGTTTTTACGGGGGCGGGAACACTGAAGCTTTCTTT. Its protein product is CASSFYGGGNTEAFF.

The chain couples TRBV21-1 to TRBJ2-5; TRBD2 was called by the table and not checked on the DNA. TRBV21-1 is listed as a pseudogene. The CDR3 is made up of 15 amino acids. The CDR3 loop reads CASSKVTGITDEQYF. In DNA, the CDR3 is TGTGCCAGCAGCAAAGTAACGGGAATCACGGATGAGCAGTACTTC.

This clonotype appeared a few times. Mismatch with germline at one junction end may stem from a read error. V is TRBV7-2 and J is TRBJ2-1, with TRBD1 identical over 9 bases. Germline V CDR1 and CDR2: SGHTA, FQGNSA. The CDR3 has 15 residues. CDR3 sequence reads: CASSPGQGFYDEQFF. The CDR3 region has the DNA TGTGCCAGCAGCCCCGGACAGGGGTTCTACGATGAGCAGTTCTTC.

This sequence joins TRBV5-6 and TRBJ2-7; 7 positions match TRBD1. V shed 4 bases and J 3 bases; nucleotides not matched to a gene: 7. The germline CDR1 and CDR2 sequences are SGHDT and YYEEEE. The CDR3 is 14 residues long. The CDR3 protein is CASSGLGQRYEQYF. CDR3 sequence (DNA): TGTGCCAGCAGCGGCCTGGGACAGCGCTACGAGCAGTACTTC.

This clonotype was seen a handful of times. The chain couples TRBV4-2 to TRBJ2-7; 7 bases are shared with TRBD2. Germline assignment: CDR1 LGHNA and CDR2 YNFKEQ. J lost 3 bases, V lost 4 bases, and 6 bases had no gene match. This CDR3 comprises 14 residues. The CDR3 sequence: CASSPLAARYEQYF. The DNA for the CDR3 is TGTGCCAGCAGCCCGCTAGCGGCCCGCTACGAGCAGTACTTC.

V usage is TRBV6-2 or TRBV6-3 and J usage is TRBJ1-2; 8 bases are a match to TRBD1. This CDR3 spans 16 amino acids. V dropped 5 bases and J dropped 1; count of bases not matched to a gene: 9. Per germline, CDR1 MNHEY and CDR2 SVGEGT. The DNA of the CDR3 is TGTGCCAGCAGTGACGGACAGGGCCACCGTAACTATGGCTACACCTTC. Amino acid sequence: CASSDGQGHRNYGYTF.

This clonotype was counted between two and nine times. The chain carries TRBV7-2 and TRBJ1-2, with TRBD1 matching over 9 bases. J lost 3 bases, V lost 7 bases, and 6 bases had no gene match. The CDR3 has 14 residues. Germline CDR1 reads SGHTA; CDR2 reads FQGNSA. The CDR3 region is CASNSQGADYGYTF. Here the CDR3 DNA reads TGTGCCAGCAATTCACAGGGGGCTGACTATGGCTACACCTTC.

There are a few counts of this clonotype. The genes are TRBV7-2 and TRBJ2-7, with 7 positions matching TRBD1. V lost 5 bases to trimming and J lost 5 bases; unmatched junction nucleotides: 9. Germline CDR1 and CDR2: SGHTA and FQGNSA. This CDR3 is 14 amino acids long. The CDR3, as DNA: TGTGCCAGCAGCGCCAGGGGGTCGCTAAACGAGCAGTACTTC. It is translated as CASSARGSLNEQYF.

On this clonotype itself: Being one base from a much bigger clone, this may be a read error. The chain uses TRBV21-1 and TRBJ2-7; the listed D gene, TRBD1, was not tested against the DNA. TRBV21-1 is flagged as a pseudogene. This CDR3 is built from 15 residues. CDR3 bases: TGTGCCAGCAGCGAAGTACCCAGGGGAGGCTACGAGCAGTACTTC. Translated, it gives CASSEVPRGGYEQYF.

V and J are TRBV20-1 and TRBJ1-2, with D perhaps matching TRBD1 (6 bases). The germline V and J ends were trimmed by 5 bases and 1 base, with 14 bases remaining between them. The germline gives CDR1 DFQATT, CDR2 SNEGSKA (reference sequence). The CDR3 is 14 amino acids. The CDR3 region has the DNA TGCAGTGCTGTACAAAGGACAGATAACTATGGCTACACCTTC. Its protein is CSAVQRTDNYGYTF.

This clonotype was detected only a few times. The chain is built from TRBV2 and TRBJ2-3; D might be TRBD1 (6 bases). CDR1 is SNHLY and CDR2 is FYNNEI in the germline V gene. This CDR3 comprises 15 residues. Trimming removed 5 bases from V and 0 bases from J, with 12 bases in between. CDR3 DNA: TGTGCCAGCAGTTCGGACAGCCAAAGCACAGATACGCAGTATTTT. It yields the protein CASSSDSQSTDTQYF.

As concerns this clonotype: This may be a read error, as it is one base from a much larger clone. The chain employs TRBV12-5 and TRBJ2-3; 8 bases are a match to TRBD2. CDR3 length equals 15 residues. From germline, CDR1 is LGHNT and CDR2 FRNRAP. The V gene end was trimmed by 5 bases and the J gene end by 7 bases; junction bases not matched to a gene: 11. The CDR3 DNA sequence: TGTGCTAGTGGTCCGACTAGCGAGGGTCTCTATACGCAGTATTTT. As protein: CASGPTSEGLYTQYF.

This clonotype came up a few times. The V call is TRBV5-1, the J call TRBJ2-6; no firm D call. This CDR3 is built from 15 residues. Per germline, CDR1 SGHRS and CDR2 YFSETQ. Trimming shortened V by 4 bases and J by 3 bases, and 11 bases separated the two germline ends. The CDR3 DNA follows: TGCGCCAGCAGCCCCCTCAGCTTTGGGGCCAACGTCCTGACTTTC. Its translation is CASSPLSFGANVLTF. Combining the CDR3 with reference TRBV5-1 and TRBJ2-6 gives the whole variable domain KAGVTQTPRYLIKTRGQQVTLSCSPISGHRSVSWYQQTPGQGLQFLFEYFSETQRNKGNFPGRFSGRQFSNSRSEMNVSTLELGDSALYLCASSPLSFGANVLTFGAGSRLTVL.

The rearrangement uses TRBV12-3 or TRBV12-4 and TRBJ2-1, with 13 bases aligning to TRBD2. This CDR3 is built from 19 residues. After removal of 3 bases from V and 2 bases from J, the junction contained 10 bases not matched to a gene. The CDR3 protein is CASSLRSGLAGVPYNEQFF. The CDR3 DNA reads as TGTGCCAGCAGTTTGCGGAGTGGACTAGCGGGGGTCCCCTACAATGAGCAGTTCTTC.

In its sample, this clonotype was seen many times. The CDR3 protein is CSARDSGLGYGYTF. CDR3 sequence (DNA): TGCAGTGCTAGAGATAGTGGCCTCGGCTATGGCTACACCTTC. This chain joins TRBV20-1 and TRBJ1-2; D unresolved. V was cut by 0 bases and J by 4 bases, with 12 bases left in between. Germline-derived CDR1 and CDR2 are DFQATT and SNEGSKA (reference sequence). The CDR3 runs to 14 residues.